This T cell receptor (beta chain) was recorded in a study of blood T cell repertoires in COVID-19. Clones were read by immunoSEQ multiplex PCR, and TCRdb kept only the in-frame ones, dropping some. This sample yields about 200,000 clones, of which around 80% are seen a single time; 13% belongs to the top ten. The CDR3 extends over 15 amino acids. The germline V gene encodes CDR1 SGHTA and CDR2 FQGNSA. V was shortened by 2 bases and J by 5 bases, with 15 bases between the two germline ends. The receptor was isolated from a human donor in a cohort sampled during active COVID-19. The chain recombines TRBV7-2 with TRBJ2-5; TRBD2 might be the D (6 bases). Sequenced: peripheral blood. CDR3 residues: CASSLYLLAGETQYF. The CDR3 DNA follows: TGTGCCAGCAGCTTATATTTACTAGCCGGTGAGACCCAGTACTTC.